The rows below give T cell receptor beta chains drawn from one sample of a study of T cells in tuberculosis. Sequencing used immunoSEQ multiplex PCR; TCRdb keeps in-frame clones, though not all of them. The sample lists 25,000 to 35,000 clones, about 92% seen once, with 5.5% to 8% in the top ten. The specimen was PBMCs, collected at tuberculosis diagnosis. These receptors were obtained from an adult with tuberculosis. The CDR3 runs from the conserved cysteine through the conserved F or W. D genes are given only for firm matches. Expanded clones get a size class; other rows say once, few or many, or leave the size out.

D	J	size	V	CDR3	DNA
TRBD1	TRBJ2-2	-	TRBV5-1	CASSYDRGTGELFF	TGCGCCAGCAGCTACGACAGGGGCACCGGGGAGCTGTTTTTT
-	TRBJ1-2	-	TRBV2	CASSDSGTLNGYTF	TGTGCCAGCAGTGATTCGGGGACATTGAACGGCTACACCTTC
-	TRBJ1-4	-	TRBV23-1	CASSQSIPGAGEKLFF	TGCGCCAGCAGTCAATCCATACCAGGGGCTGGTGAAAAACTGTTTTTT
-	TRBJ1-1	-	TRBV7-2	CASSLGTNTEAFF	TGTGCCAGCAGCTTGGGCACGAACACTGAAGCTTTCTTT
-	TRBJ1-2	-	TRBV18	CASSPGQKEGYTF	TGTGCCAGCTCACCAGGACAAAAGGAAGGCTACACCTTC
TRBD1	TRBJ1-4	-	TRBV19	CASSIVRTGARPNEKLFF	TGTGCCAGTAGTATAGTCCGGACAGGGGCTCGACCTAATGAAAAACTGTTTTTT
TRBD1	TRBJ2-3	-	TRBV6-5	CASTSTGEDTQYF	TGTGCCAGCACGTCGACAGGGGAAGATACGCAGTATTTT
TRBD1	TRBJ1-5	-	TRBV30	CAWGQDSNQPQHF	TGTGCCTGGGGACAGGATAGCAATCAGCCCCAGCATTTT
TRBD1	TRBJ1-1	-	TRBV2	CAGTGDYTEAFF	TGTGCCGGGACAGGGGATTACACTGAAGCTTTCTTT
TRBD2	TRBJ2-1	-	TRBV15	CATSRRLAETYNEQFF	TGTGCCACCAGCAGGCGACTAGCGGAAACCTACAATGAGCAGTTCTTC
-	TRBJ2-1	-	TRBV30	CAYQEESSYNEQFF	TGTGCCTACCAGGAGGAAAGCTCCTACAATGAGCAGTTCTTC
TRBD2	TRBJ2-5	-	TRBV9	CASSVGFSGSLTQYF	TGTGCCAGCAGCGTAGGTTTTAGCGGGAGTTTGACCCAGTACTTC
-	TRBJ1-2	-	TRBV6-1	CASSETASQGSHGGYTF	TGTGCCAGCAGTGAAACAGCTAGTCAGGGCTCCCATGGGGGCTACACCTTC
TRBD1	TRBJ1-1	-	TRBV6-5	CASRDRFNTEAFF	TGTGCCAGCAGGGACAGGTTTAACACTGAAGCTTTCTTT
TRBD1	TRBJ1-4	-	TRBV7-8	CASSAVRDRADEKLFF	TGTGCCAGCAGCGCGGTTAGGGACAGGGCCGATGAAAAACTGTTTTTT
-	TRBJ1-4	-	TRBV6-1	CASSERGFATNEKLFF	TGTGCCAGCAGTGAAAGAGGATTTGCAACTAATGAAAAACTGTTTTTT
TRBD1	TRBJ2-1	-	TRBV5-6	CASSLGQVEQFF	TGTGCCAGCAGCCTTGGACAGGTTGAGCAGTTCTTC
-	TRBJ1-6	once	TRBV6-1	CASSESRANSPLHF	TGTGCCAGCAGTGAAAGCAGGGCCAATTCACCCCTCCACTTT
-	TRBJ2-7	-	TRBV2	CASSEVGSGGEQYF	TGTGCCAGCAGTGAAGTTGGCAGTGGCGGTGAGCAGTACTTC
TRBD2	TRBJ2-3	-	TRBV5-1	CASSFRAGGQSDTQYF	TGCGCCAGCAGCTTTCGGGCGGGAGGGCAGTCAGATACGCAGTATTTT
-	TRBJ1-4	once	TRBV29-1	CSTLDLGKLFF	TGCAGCACTCTAGACCTCGGAAAACTGTTTTTT
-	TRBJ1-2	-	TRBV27	CASSLSNAANYGYTF	TGTGCCAGCAGTTTATCGAACGCAGCTAACTATGGCTACACCTTC
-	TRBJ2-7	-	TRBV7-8	CASRTAYEVPYEQYF	TGTGCCAGCAGAACCGCTTATGAGGTACCCTACGAGCAGTACTTC
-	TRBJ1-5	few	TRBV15	CATSRDYRDNQPQHF	TGTGCCACCAGCAGAGATTACAGGGACAATCAGCCCCAGCATTTT
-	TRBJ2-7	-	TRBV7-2	CASSLVVRGYEQYF	TGTGCCAGCAGCTTAGTAGTCAGGGGTTACGAGCAGTACTTC
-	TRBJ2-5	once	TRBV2	CASKRDSGTQYF	TGTGCCAGCAAACGGGATTCTGGGACCCAGTACTTC
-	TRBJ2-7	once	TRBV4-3	CASSQSYGGDYEQYF	TGCGCCAGCAGCCAATCTTACGGCGGCGACTACGAGCAGTACTTC
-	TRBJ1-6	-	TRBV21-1	CASSPHGMRDSLNSPLHF	TGTGCCAGCAGCCCTCATGGGATGAGGGACAGTCTAAATTCACCCCTCCACTTT
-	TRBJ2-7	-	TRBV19	CASSTGLAGEQYF	TGTGCCAGTAGTACAGGACTCGCGGGCGAGCAGTACTTC
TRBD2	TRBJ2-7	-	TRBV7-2	CASSRWGAGGYEQYF	TGTGCCAGCAGCCGCTGGGGGGCGGGGGGCTACGAGCAGTACTTC
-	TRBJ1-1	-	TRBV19	CASNVAGTNTEAFF	TGTGCCAGTAATGTAGCGGGGACGAACACTGAAGCTTTCTTT
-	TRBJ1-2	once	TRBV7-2	CASSLEGATETLGYTF	TGTGCCAGCAGCTTAGAAGGCGCGACAGAAACTCTCGGCTACACCTTC
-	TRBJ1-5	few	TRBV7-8	CASSTGTNPPQHF	TGTGCCAGCAGCACCGGGACAAACCCGCCCCAGCATTTT
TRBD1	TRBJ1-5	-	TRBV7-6	CASSLTGGLGQPQHF	TGTGCCAGCAGCTTAACAGGGGGATTAGGGCAGCCCCAGCATTTT
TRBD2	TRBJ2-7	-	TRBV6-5	CASSYGLASEQYF	TGTGCCAGCAGTTACGGACTAGCAAGCGAGCAGTACTTC
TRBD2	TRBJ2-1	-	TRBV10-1	CASSGLAGVGWEQFF	TGCGCCAGCAGTGGACTAGCGGGGGTGGGCTGGGAGCAGTTCTTC
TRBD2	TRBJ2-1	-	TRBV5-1	CASSSRPAAGGNEQFF	TGCGCCAGCAGCTCACGCCCAGCGGCGGGGGGGAATGAGCAGTTCTTC
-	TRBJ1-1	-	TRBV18	CASSKVLGGFGTEAFF	TGTGCCAGCTCAAAGGTCTTAGGGGGTTTCGGCACTGAAGCTTTCTTT
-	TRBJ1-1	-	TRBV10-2	CASSGGINTEAFF	TGCGCCAGCAGTGGAGGGATCAACACTGAAGCTTTCTTT
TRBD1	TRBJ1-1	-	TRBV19	CASSPQQGGFGTEAFF	TGTGCCAGTAGTCCTCAACAGGGGGGCTTTGGCACTGAAGCTTTCTTT
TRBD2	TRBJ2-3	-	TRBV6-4	CASSDSAGGSDTQYF	TGTGCCAGCAGTGACTCCGCGGGAGGGTCAGATACGCAGTATTTT
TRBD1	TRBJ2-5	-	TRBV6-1	CASSNRGLQETQYF	TGTGCCAGCAGTAATAGGGGGCTCCAAGAGACCCAGTACTTC
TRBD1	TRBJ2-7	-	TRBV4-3	CASSQDGTGVSYEQYF	TGCGCCAGCAGCCAAGATGGGACAGGGGTCTCCTACGAGCAGTACTTC
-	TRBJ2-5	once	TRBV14	CASSQGRRIQETQYF	TGTGCCAGCAGCCAAGGGAGGAGGATACAAGAGACCCAGTACTTC
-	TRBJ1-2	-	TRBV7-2	CASSLAWGEGYTF	TGTGCCAGCAGCTTAGCGTGGGGGGAGGGCTACACCTTC
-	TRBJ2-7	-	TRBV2	CASSSLPQRSSYEQYF	TGTGCCAGCAGTTCCTTACCCCAGCGAAGCTCCTACGAGCAGTACTTC
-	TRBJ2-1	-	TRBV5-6	CASSFVSLYNEQFF	TGTGCCAGCAGCTTTGTTAGCTTGTACAATGAGCAGTTCTTC
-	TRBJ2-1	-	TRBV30	CAWAGRGPYNEQFF	TGTGCCTGGGCTGGGCGGGGGCCATACAATGAGCAGTTCTTC
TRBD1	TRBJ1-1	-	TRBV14	CASSQQGQLHTEAFF	TGTGCCAGCAGCCAACAGGGACAGTTGCACACTGAAGCTTTCTTT
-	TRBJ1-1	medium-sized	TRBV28	CASRTPGGTEAFF	TGTGCCAGCAGGACCCCGGGGGGCACTGAAGCTTTCTTT
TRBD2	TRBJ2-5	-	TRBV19	CASSNTGGETQYF	TGTGCCAGTAGTAACACCGGGGGGGAGACCCAGTACTTC